This entry describes one TCR beta chain. Its antigen remains unknown. Second-dose schedules of about 4 or about 12 weeks were combined. The data were taken from a study of T cell responses to AZD1222 COVID-19 vaccine. Study observations and caveats: Most donors were white British and more were female, and clonal diversity was possibly underestimated.

Profiled with immunoSEQ multiplex PCR; TCRdb holds only in-frame clones, not every one. The data contain 140,000 to 150,000 clones, around 83% of them singletons. The starting material was peripheral blood, obtained 28 days after the second AZD1222 dose. The clonotype comes from an adult who received the AZD1222 COVID-19 vaccine.

The CDR3 loop reads CASSLSDPRGTYEQYF. In nucleotides, the CDR3 is TGTGCCAGCAGTTTATCGGACCCGCGGGGCACCTACGAGCAGTACTTC. This sequence joins TRBV27 and TRBJ2-7, with D possibly TRBD2 on 6 matching bases. From germline, CDR1 is MNHEY and CDR2 SMNVEV (reference sequence). V was pared by 0 bases and J by 2 bases, with 14 bases between. The CDR3 has 16 residues.